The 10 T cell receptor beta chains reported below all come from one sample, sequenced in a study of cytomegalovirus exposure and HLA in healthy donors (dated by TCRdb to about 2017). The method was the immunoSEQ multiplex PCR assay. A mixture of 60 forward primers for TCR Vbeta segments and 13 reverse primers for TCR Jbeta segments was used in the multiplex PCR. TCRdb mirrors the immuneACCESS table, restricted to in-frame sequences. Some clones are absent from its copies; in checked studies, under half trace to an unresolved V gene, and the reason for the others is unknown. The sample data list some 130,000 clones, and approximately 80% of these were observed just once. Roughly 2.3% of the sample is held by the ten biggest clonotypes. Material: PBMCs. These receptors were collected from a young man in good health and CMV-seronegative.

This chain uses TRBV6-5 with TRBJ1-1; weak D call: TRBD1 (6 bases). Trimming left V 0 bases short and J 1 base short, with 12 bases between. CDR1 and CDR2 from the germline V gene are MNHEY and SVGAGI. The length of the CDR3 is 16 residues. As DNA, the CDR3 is TGTGCCAGCAGTTACTCGGGAGGGGGACCGAACACTGAAGCTTTCTTT. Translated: CASSYSGGGPNTEAFF.

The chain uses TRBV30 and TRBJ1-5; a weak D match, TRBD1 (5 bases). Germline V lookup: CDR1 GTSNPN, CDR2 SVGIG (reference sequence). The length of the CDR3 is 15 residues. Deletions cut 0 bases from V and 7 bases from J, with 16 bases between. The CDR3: CAWSVAGGTRQPQHF. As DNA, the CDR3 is TGTGCCTGGAGTGTGGCAGGCGGGACGCGACAGCCCCAGCATTTT.

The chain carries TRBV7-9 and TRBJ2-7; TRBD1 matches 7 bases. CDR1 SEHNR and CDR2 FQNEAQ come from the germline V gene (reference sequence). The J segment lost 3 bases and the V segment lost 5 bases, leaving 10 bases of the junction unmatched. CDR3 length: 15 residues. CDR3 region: CASSPSKGQFYEQYF. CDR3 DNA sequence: TGTGCCAGCAGCCCCTCGAAGGGACAGTTCTACGAGCAGTACTTC.

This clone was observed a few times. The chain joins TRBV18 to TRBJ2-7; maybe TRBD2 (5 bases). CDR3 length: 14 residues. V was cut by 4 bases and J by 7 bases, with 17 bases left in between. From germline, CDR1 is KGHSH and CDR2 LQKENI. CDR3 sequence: CASSLRGADGEQYF. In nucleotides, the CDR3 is TGTGCCAGCTCACTCCGGGGAGCGGATGGAGAGCAGTACTTC.

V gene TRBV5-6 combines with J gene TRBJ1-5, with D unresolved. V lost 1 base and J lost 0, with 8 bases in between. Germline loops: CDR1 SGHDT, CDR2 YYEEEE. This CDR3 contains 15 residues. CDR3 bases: TGTGCCAGCAGCTTGATGAGATATAGCAATCAGCCCCAGCATTTT. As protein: CASSLMRYSNQPQHF.

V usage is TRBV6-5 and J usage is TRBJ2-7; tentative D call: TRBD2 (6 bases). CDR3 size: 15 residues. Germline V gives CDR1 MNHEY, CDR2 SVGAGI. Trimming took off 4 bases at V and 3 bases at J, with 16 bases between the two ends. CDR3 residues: CASSSAGTGGYEQYF. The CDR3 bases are TGTGCCAGCAGTTCCGCCGGGACTGGGGGCTACGAGCAGTACTTC.

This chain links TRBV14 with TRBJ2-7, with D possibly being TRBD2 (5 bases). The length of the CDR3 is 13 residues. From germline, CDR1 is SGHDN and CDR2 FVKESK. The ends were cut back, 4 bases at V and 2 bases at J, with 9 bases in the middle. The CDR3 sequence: CASSLGLAYEQYF. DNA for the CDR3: TGTGCCAGCAGCCTCGGACTTGCCTACGAGCAGTACTTC. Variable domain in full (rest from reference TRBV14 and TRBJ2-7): EAGVTQFPSHSVIEKGQTVTLRCDPISGHDNLYWYRRVMGKEIKFLLHFVKESKQDESGMPNNRFLAERTGGTYSTLKVQPAELEDSGVYFCASSLGLAYEQYFGPGTRLTVT.

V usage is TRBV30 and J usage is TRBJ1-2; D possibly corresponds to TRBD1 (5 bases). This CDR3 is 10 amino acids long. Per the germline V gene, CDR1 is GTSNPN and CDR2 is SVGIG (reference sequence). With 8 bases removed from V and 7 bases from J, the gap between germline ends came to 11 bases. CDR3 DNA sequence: TGTGCCGGGGGGGAGTTTGGCTACACCTTC. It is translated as CAGGEFGYTF. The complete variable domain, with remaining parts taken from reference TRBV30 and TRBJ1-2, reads SQTIHQWPATLVQPVGSPLSLECTVEGTSNPNLYWYRQAAGRGLQLLFYSVGIGQISSEVPQNLSASRPQDRQFILSSKKLLLSDSGFYLCAGGEFGYTFGSGTRLTVV.

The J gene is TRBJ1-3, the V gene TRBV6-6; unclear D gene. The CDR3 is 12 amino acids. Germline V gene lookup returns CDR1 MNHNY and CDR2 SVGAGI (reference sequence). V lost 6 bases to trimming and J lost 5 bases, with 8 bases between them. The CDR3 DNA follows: TGTGCCAGCAGCGCCGAGAGAAACACCATATATTTT. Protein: CASSAERNTIYF.

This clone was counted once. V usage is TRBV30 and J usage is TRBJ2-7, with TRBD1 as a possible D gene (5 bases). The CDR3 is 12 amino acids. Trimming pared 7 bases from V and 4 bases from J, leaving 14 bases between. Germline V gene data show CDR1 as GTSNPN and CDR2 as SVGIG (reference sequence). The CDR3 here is CASTSRGYEQYF. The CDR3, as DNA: TGTGCCTCCACTTCTAGGGGATACGAGCAGTACTTC.